A selection of T cell receptor beta chains follows, all from one sample in a study of T-cell reconstitution after alpha-beta-depleted transplantation in children. TCRdb re-derived calls from the PCR reads in MiXCR, one entry per CDR3 protein. The table includes about 240,000 distinct CDR3 sequences, about 12% detected once. This material consisted of PBMCs from the stem cell graft donor, taken from the stem cell graft. The source of these receptors is a human donor who donated a stem cell graft to a child with acute lymphoblastic leukemia. CDR3s include the opening cysteine and the closing phenylalanine or tryptophan. Fields, in order: clone size, J gene, D gene, V gene, CDR3 DNA, CDR3 protein. A D gene is named only where the DNA matches it firmly. Expanded clones are given a class, and other clones once, few, many or no size at all.

abundance: few
j_gene: TRBJ2-2
d_gene: TRBD2
v_gene: TRBV7-8
CDR3nt: TGTGCCAGCAAGCTAGCGGGAGTTTCCGGGGAGCTGTTTTTT
CDR3aa: CASKLAGVSGELFF

abundance: many
j_gene: TRBJ2-7
d_gene: -
v_gene: TRBV5-1
CDR3nt: TGCGCCAGCAGCTTGAGGGCAGGGTTGGACGAGCAGTACTTC
CDR3aa: CASSLRAGLDEQYF

abundance: -
j_gene: TRBJ2-2
d_gene: TRBD2
v_gene: TRBV29-1
CDR3nt: TGCAGCGTCATCCGGGACAGGGGACTAGCGGGGGATTCCGCCGGGGAGCTGTTTTTT
CDR3aa: CSVIRDRGLAGDSAGELFF

abundance: many
j_gene: TRBJ1-2
d_gene: TRBD1
v_gene: TRBV18
CDR3nt: TGTGCCAGCTCACCGGGGACAGGGCCTAGCTATGGCTACACCTTC
CDR3aa: CASSPGTGPSYGYTF

abundance: -
j_gene: TRBJ2-3
d_gene: -
v_gene: TRBV29-1
CDR3nt: TGCAGCGTTAGGCTTAGGCAGACAGATACGCAGTATTTT
CDR3aa: CSVRLRQTDTQYF

abundance: many
j_gene: TRBJ2-3
d_gene: -
v_gene: TRBV20-1
CDR3nt: TGCAGTGCTAGAACCGGGTATACAGATACGCAGTATTTT
CDR3aa: CSARTGYTDTQYF

abundance: many
j_gene: TRBJ1-6
d_gene: -
v_gene: TRBV6-2/TRBV6-3
CDR3nt: TGTGCCAGCAGTTACGCGGGCCATCTCGACTCCTATAATTCACCCCTCCACTTT
CDR3aa: CASSYAGHLDSYNSPLHF

abundance: many
j_gene: TRBJ2-7
d_gene: TRBD1
v_gene: TRBV10-3
CDR3nt: TGTGCCATCAGTTCCCGGGACAGGGCCTCCTACGAGCAGTACTTC
CDR3aa: CAISSRDRASYEQYF

abundance: many
j_gene: TRBJ1-1
d_gene: -
v_gene: TRBV3-1
CDR3nt: TGTGCCAGCAGCCAAGACCCAAACACTGAAGCTTTCTTT
CDR3aa: CASSQDPNTEAFF

abundance: many
j_gene: TRBJ2-5
d_gene: TRBD2
v_gene: TRBV27
CDR3nt: TGTGCCAGCAGTTTGAGCGGGGGGGTGCCGGAGACCCAGTACTTC
CDR3aa: CASSLSGGVPETQYF

abundance: many
j_gene: TRBJ2-5
d_gene: TRBD1
v_gene: TRBV12-3/TRBV12-4
CDR3nt: TGTGCCAGCAGTTTCTCTGACAGGGGAATGCGAGAGACCCAGTACTTC
CDR3aa: CASSFSDRGMRETQYF

abundance: few
j_gene: TRBJ2-7
d_gene: TRBD2
v_gene: TRBV3-1
CDR3nt: TGTGCCAGCAGCCCCACTAGCGGCTACGAGCAGTACTTC
CDR3aa: CASSPTSGYEQYF

abundance: many
j_gene: TRBJ1-2
d_gene: TRBD1
v_gene: TRBV27
CDR3nt: TGTGCCAGCAGTTCCTCAGGGGGGAGAAACTATGGCTACACCTTC
CDR3aa: CASSSSGGRNYGYTF

abundance: few
j_gene: TRBJ1-1
d_gene: -
v_gene: TRBV10-3
CDR3nt: TGTGCCATCAGCCCGGACAGACCGGGGAACACTGAAGCTTTCTTT
CDR3aa: CAISPDRPGNTEAFF

abundance: -
j_gene: TRBJ2-7
d_gene: -
v_gene: TRBV28
CDR3nt: TGTGCCAGCATGGGGGTTTCCATACGGACGGAGAGCTCCTACGAGCAGTACTTC
CDR3aa: CASMGVSIRTESSYEQYF

abundance: many
j_gene: TRBJ1-2
d_gene: -
v_gene: TRBV12-3/TRBV12-4
CDR3nt: TGTGCCAGCAGCGGCACCGACTATGGCTACACCTTC
CDR3aa: CASSGTDYGYTF

abundance: -
j_gene: TRBJ2-5
d_gene: -
v_gene: TRBV5-1
CDR3nt: TGCGCCAGCAGCTTGCTACCGGCCCGGGCGGAGACCCAGTACTTC
CDR3aa: CASSLLPARAETQYF

abundance: many
j_gene: TRBJ2-1
d_gene: -
v_gene: TRBV28
CDR3nt: TGTACTAGGCGGGGTCGGAATGAGCAGTTCTTC
CDR3aa: CTRRGRNEQFF

abundance: many
j_gene: TRBJ2-7
d_gene: -
v_gene: TRBV7-8
CDR3nt: TGTGCCAGCAGCTTAGGGCCCGTGTTCTACGAGCAGTACTTC
CDR3aa: CASSLGPVFYEQYF

abundance: few
j_gene: TRBJ2-3
d_gene: TRBD2
v_gene: TRBV18
CDR3nt: TGTGCCAGCTCACCACCTAGCGGGGCACTAAATACGCAGTATTTT
CDR3aa: CASSPPSGALNTQYF

abundance: many
j_gene: TRBJ2-5
d_gene: TRBD2
v_gene: TRBV4-2
CDR3nt: TGTGCCAGCAGCCCGGGCCTACTAGCGGGAGGTCAGGCGTATATCCATCAAGAGACCCAGTACTTC
CDR3aa: CASSPGLLAGGQAYIHQETQYF

abundance: -
j_gene: TRBJ2-5
d_gene: TRBD1
v_gene: TRBV5-4
CDR3nt: TGTGCCAGCAGCTTACCGGGACAGGGTTTTTCGGAGACCCAGTACTTC
CDR3aa: CASSLPGQGFSETQYF